This entry concerns a single T cell receptor (beta chain). Its antigen is currently unknown. The source of the sample is a study of monozygotic twins with inflammatory bowel disease. Through template switching, UMIs that included a 6-nucleotide sample barcode were added. TCRdb re-called the 5' RACE reads; one entry per CDR3 protein, DNA not given. The sample yields around 200,000 distinct CDR3 sequences, of which the top ten take up 1.6%. Study-level findings and limits: Relative to healthy twins, IBD patients had fewer clonotypes in common with others, a gap that was especially apparent with disease activity.

This CDR3 spans 14 amino acids. Germline CDR1 and CDR2: SSHAT and FNYEAQ (reference sequence). Sequenced sample: blood. This clonotype was obtained from a human donor with ulcerative colitis or Crohn's disease, or a healthy co-twin of an affected twin (not recorded which). This sequence joins TRBV7-7 and TRBJ2-2. The CDR3 region is CASSPTVGYGELFF.